The 22 T cell receptor beta chains below all came from one sample that was sequenced in a study of blood T cells in healthy people across ages. A J-beta primer mix and a sample-barcoded 5' primer were used in a second PCR of about 7 to 12 cycles. MiXCR, applied by TCRdb to the 5' RACE reads, yields one record per CDR3 protein. Counted here are 1.5 million to 2 million distinct CDR3 sequences, less than 50% occurring once; the ten biggest clones make up over 2%. Sequenced sample: blood. These receptors were collected from a woman in her 40s in good health.

This clonotype showed up just a few times. This chain links TRBV4-2 with TRBJ2-3; no definite D call. The CDR3 loop spans 13 amino acids. Germline-derived CDR1 and CDR2 are LGHNA and YNFKEQ. V lost 4 bases and J lost 4, with 9 bases in between. The CDR3 reads CASSRTQADTQYF. The CDR3 nucleotides read TGTGCCAGCAGCCGAACCCAGGCAGATACGCAGTATTTT.

The CDR3, as DNA: TGTGCCAGCGCCCCTCAAGTAGGACTAAGCTCCTACAATGAGCAGTTCTTC. Its translation is CASAPQVGLSSYNEQFF. J is TRBJ2-1 and V is TRBV21-1; TRBD2, the table's D call, lacks a check against the DNA. TRBV21-1 is designated a pseudogene. CDR3 length: 17 residues.

This clonotype was picked up a small number of times. The gene calls are TRBV5-4 and TRBJ1-2; 9 bases line up with TRBD1. Germline lookup yields CDR1 SGHNT and CDR2 YYREEE (reference sequence). V shed 4 bases and J 6 bases; nucleotides not matched to a gene: 10. The CDR3 covers 15 residues. The CDR3 spells CASSDPGQGLDGYTF. CDR3 bases: TGTGCCAGCAGCGATCCGGGACAGGGTTTGGATGGCTACACCTTC.

The V gene is TRBV12-3 or TRBV12-4, the J gene TRBJ1-4; a weak D match, TRBD1 (5 bases). Trimming stripped 7 bases from V and 1 base from J, with 10 bases between. The CDR3 covers 14 residues. The chain's CDR3 is CASTWGRTNEKLFF. The CDR3 region has the DNA TGTGCCAGCACCTGGGGCAGAACTAATGAAAAACTGTTTTTT.

The chain employs TRBV5-5 and TRBJ2-5; 10 bases are shared with TRBD1. V was pared by 4 bases and J by 4 bases, with 10 bases of the junction left unmatched. Germline CDR1 is SGHKS and CDR2 is YYEKEE (reference sequence). The CDR3 runs 16 residues. For the CDR3, the DNA is TGTGCCAGCAGCGTTGTGAGGGGGACAGGGGTAGAGACCCAGTACTTC. Protein: CASSVVRGTGVETQYF.

This clonotype was recorded many times. This rearrangement joins TRBV5-1 to TRBJ2-1, with TRBD2 matching over 8 bases. CDR3 length: 15 amino acids. Looked up from germline, CDR1 is SGHRS and CDR2 is YFSETQ. V shed 6 bases, J shed 2 bases, and the junction held 7 bases outside the gene matches. CDR3: CASNSGGGAYNEQFF. CDR3 coding DNA: TGCGCCAGCAATTCCGGGGGGGGCGCCTACAATGAGCAGTTCTTC.

V and J are TRBV7-2 and TRBJ1-2, with 8 bases aligning to TRBD1. The germline gives CDR1 SGHTA, CDR2 FQGNSA. V shed 3 bases, J shed 2 bases, and the junction held 5 bases outside the gene matches. CDR3 length: 15 residues. CDR3 residues: CASSLIQGANYGYTF. The CDR3 nucleotides read TGTGCCAGCAGCTTGATCCAGGGGGCAAACTATGGCTACACCTTC.

The rearrangement links TRBV24-1 to TRBJ2-7; 11 nucleotides align to TRBD1. Trimming removed 2 bases from V and 3 bases from J; junction bases left unmatched: 2. The germline V gene has CDR1 KGHDR and CDR2 SFDVKD. The CDR3 spans 15 residues. CDR3 protein: CATSDSGTGGYEQYF. The CDR3, as DNA: TGTGCCACCAGTGATTCTGGGACAGGGGGCTACGAGCAGTACTTC.

In this sample, this clonotype turned up a few times. J is TRBJ1-2 and V is TRBV6-6; no definite D call. CDR1 and CDR2 (germline): MNHNY, SVGAGI (reference sequence). This CDR3 spans 13 amino acids. V was cut by 2 bases and J by 1 base, with 5 bases left in between. The CDR3 DNA sequence: TGTGCCAGCAGTTACGGGAATAACTATGGCTACACCTTC. Its protein is CASSYGNNYGYTF.

CDR3 residues: CASGDGGRHTEAFF. For the CDR3, the DNA is TGTGCCAGCGGCGACGGGGGGCGGCACACTGAAGCTTTCTTT. This chain connects TRBV6-5 to TRBJ1-1; perhaps TRBD1 as D (6 bases). Germline CDR1 is MNHEY and CDR2 is SVGAGI. V lost 8 bases, J lost 3 bases, and 16 bases lay in between. The CDR3 totals 14 residues.

The chain uses TRBV18 and TRBJ2-5; 12 bases are a match to TRBD1. In germline, CDR1 is KGHSH, CDR2 LQKENI. V gave up 4 bases and J gave up 5 bases; unmatched junction bases: 5. CDR3 length: 15 residues. CDR3 bases: TGTGCCAGCTCACACGGGACAGGGGGCTCGGAGACCCAGTACTTC. Its translation is CASSHGTGGSETQYF.

The V and J genes are TRBV4-3 and TRBJ1-2; D gene unclear. CDR3 length: 13 residues. The V gene's germline CDR1 is LGHNA and CDR2 YSLEER. Trimming took off 0 bases at V and 8 bases at J, with 10 bases between the two ends. CDR3 DNA: TGCGCCAGCAGCCAAGATCACCTCTGGGGCTACACCTTC. Amino acid sequence: CASSQDHLWGYTF.

This clonotype was detected only a few times. The genes are TRBV20-1 and TRBJ2-3; TRBD2 matches 12 bases. Germline CDR1 DFQATT, CDR2 SNEGSKA (reference sequence). The ends lost 2 bases at V and 3 bases at J; junction bases unmatched: 3. CDR3 size: 15 residues. The CDR3 DNA sequence: TGCAGTGCTAGATACACTAGCGGGGGGACAGATACGCAGTATTTT. Amino acid sequence: CSARYTSGGTDTQYF.

This chain uses TRBV20-1 with TRBJ2-5, with 11 nucleotides matching TRBD2. The tail of the sequence fits TRBJ2-7 better, so the J call may be wrong. Germline V gene data show CDR1 as DFQATT and CDR2 as SNEGSKA (reference sequence). This CDR3 has 16 residues. CDR3 amino acids: CSAMGRASGGLYEQYF. In DNA form, the CDR3 reads TGCAGTGCCATGGGCCGGGCTAGCGGGGGGCTCTACGAGCAGTACTTC.

The chain links TRBV7-8 to TRBJ1-5, with a possible D match to TRBD1 (5 bases). The ends were cut back, 3 bases at V and 5 bases at J, with 11 bases in the middle. Germline V gene data show CDR1 as SGHVS and CDR2 as FQNEAQ. CDR3 length: 14 residues. The CDR3 coding sequence is TGTGCCAGCAGCTTGGGGGGGAGGGATCAGCCCCAGCATTTT. Encoded protein: CASSLGGRDQPQHF.

The rearrangement uses TRBV7-9 and TRBJ2-7, with 7 nucleotides matching TRBD2. The CDR3 runs 13 residues. Germline V lookup: CDR1 SEHNR, CDR2 FQNEAQ (reference sequence). The junction had 9 bases not matched to a gene; V was cut back by 7 bases and J by 6 bases. The CDR3 spells CASTPGGGVEQYF. The CDR3 DNA reads TGTGCCAGCACACCGGGGGGAGGGGTCGAGCAGTACTTC.

DNA for the CDR3: TGTGCCAGCTCACCCGGACCGACTCCCTCCTACGAGCAGTACTTC. Translating gives CASSPGPTPSYEQYF. V usage is TRBV18 and J usage is TRBJ2-7; D is undetermined. CDR1 is KGHSH, CDR2 LQKENI, per germline. The V end lost 3 bases, the J end lost 0 bases, and 12 bases lay between the germline ends. The length of the CDR3 is 15 residues.

The genes are TRBV6-5 and TRBJ1-5; weak D call: TRBD1 (6 bases). Germline V lookup: CDR1 MNHEY, CDR2 SVGAGI. V was pared by 6 bases and J by 6 bases, with 15 bases between. CDR3 length: 14 residues. The CDR3 sequence: CASSIGGSRQPQHF. CDR3 sequence (DNA): TGTGCCAGCAGCATTGGGGGCTCTCGTCAGCCCCAGCATTTT.

The chain has TRBV10-2 and TRBJ2-1, with 14 nucleotides matching TRBD2. Germline V gene lookup returns CDR1 WSHSY and CDR2 SAAADI. V shed 3 bases, J shed 4 bases, and the junction held 5 bases outside the gene matches. There are 17 residues in the CDR3. The CDR3 loop is CASSDHRTSGGYNEQFF. In DNA, the CDR3 is TGCGCCAGCAGTGATCATCGGACTAGCGGGGGGTACAATGAGCAGTTCTTC.

The chain recombines TRBV7-2 with TRBJ1-5; no clear D gene. The germline V gene encodes CDR1 SGHTA and CDR2 FQGNSA. The CDR3 sequence is 13 residues long. V lost 3 bases to trimming and J lost 4 bases, with 7 bases between them. This CDR3 reads CASSLHGNQPQHF. DNA for the CDR3: TGTGCCAGCAGCTTGCACGGGAATCAGCCCCAGCATTTT.

This clonotype was found a few times. CDR3: CASRLRQGYNEQFF. The CDR3 nucleotides are TGCGCCAGCAGGTTGAGACAGGGCTACAATGAGCAGTTCTTC. This chain connects TRBV5-1 to TRBJ2-1; 7 bases fit TRBD1. In germline, CDR1 is SGHRS, CDR2 YFSETQ. V lost 5 bases, J lost 3 bases, and 5 bases stayed unmatched. The CDR3 totals 14 residues.

The V gene is TRBV11-1, the J gene TRBJ2-1; TRBD1 aligns across 7 bases. Near its end, the DNA agrees better with TRBJ2-7, so the J call may be wrong. CDR1 is SGHAT and CDR2 is FQDESV in the germline V gene (reference sequence). CDR3 length: 15 residues. Here the CDR3 DNA reads TGTGCCAGCAGCTTTGGCAGGGGGAACTACAATGAGCAGTACTTC. Translated, it gives CASSFGRGNYNEQYF.